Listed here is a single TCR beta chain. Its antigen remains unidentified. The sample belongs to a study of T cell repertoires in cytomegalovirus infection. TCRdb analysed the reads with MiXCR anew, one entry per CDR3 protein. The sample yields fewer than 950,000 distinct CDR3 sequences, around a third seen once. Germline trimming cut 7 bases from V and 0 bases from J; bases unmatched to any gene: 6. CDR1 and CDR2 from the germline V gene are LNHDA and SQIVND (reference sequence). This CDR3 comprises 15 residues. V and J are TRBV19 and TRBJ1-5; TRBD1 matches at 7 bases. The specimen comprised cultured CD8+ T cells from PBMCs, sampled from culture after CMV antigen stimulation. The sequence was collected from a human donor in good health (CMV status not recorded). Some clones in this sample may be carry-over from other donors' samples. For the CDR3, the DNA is TGTGCCAGTACCCCCAAGGGGGCTAGCAATCAGCCCCAGCATTTT. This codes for CASTPKGASNQPQHF.